A single sample gave rise to the 32 T cell receptor beta chains below, sequenced in a study of T cell responses to AZD1222 COVID-19 vaccine. Assay used: immunoSEQ multiplex PCR; TCRdb lists only in-frame clones, some missing. The table includes approximately 140,000 clones, roughly 92% detected once. Source: peripheral blood, taken on day 0 of AZD1222 vaccination. Every receptor here comes from an adult in good health.

V is TRBV28 and J is TRBJ2-7; D not resolved. The V gene's germline CDR1 is MDHEN and CDR2 SYDVKM. Trimming took off 6 bases at V and 3 bases at J, with 6 bases between the two ends. The CDR3 runs 11 residues. The CDR3 DNA reads TGTGCCAGCAGGGGATACTACGAGCAGTACTTC. It encodes CASRGYYEQYF.

The chain has TRBV27 and TRBJ1-1; D ambiguous. Germline CDR1 reads MNHEY; CDR2 reads SMNVEV (reference sequence). CDR3 length: 14 residues. The V end lost 3 bases, the J end lost 0 bases, and 8 bases lay between the germline ends. CDR3 in DNA: TGTGCCAGCAGTTTCCGGGCCCTGAACACTGAAGCTTTCTTT. Translating it yields CASSFRALNTEAFF.

The V call is TRBV19, the J call TRBJ2-7; D is unclear. Between the trimmed V and J ends, which lost 6 bases and 0 bases, there was a span of 12 bases. Looked up from germline, CDR1 is LNHDA and CDR2 is SQIVND (reference sequence). The CDR3 has 14 residues. The CDR3 loop reads CASRFGSSSYEQYF. For the CDR3, the DNA is TGTGCCAGTAGATTCGGCAGTAGCTCCTACGAGCAGTACTTC.

V is TRBV4-2 and J is TRBJ2-5, with D hard to call. Germline V CDR1 and CDR2: LGHNA, YNFKEQ. V gave up 1 base and J gave up 0 bases, with 6 bases separating them. The CDR3 is 14 amino acids. The CDR3 sequence: CASSQGNNQETQYF. As DNA, the CDR3 is TGTGCCAGCAGCCAAGGTAATAACCAAGAGACCCAGTACTTC.

The chain is built from TRBV5-8 and TRBJ2-3; 9 bases line up with TRBD2. Per germline, CDR1 SGHTS and CDR2 YDEGEE. V gave up 7 bases and J gave up 2 bases; unmatched junction bases: 11. The CDR3 loop spans 16 amino acids. As DNA, the CDR3 is TGTGCCAGCCGGAGGGCGGGGGGGACCCCCACAGATACGCAGTATTTT. Translation gives CASRRAGGTPTDTQYF.

V is TRBV7-9 and J is TRBJ2-7; D is unclear. The V end was cut by 2 bases, the J end by 5 bases, with 10 bases between. The germline gives CDR1 SEHNR, CDR2 FQNEAQ (reference sequence). This CDR3 is built from 13 residues. The CDR3 is CASSLRPGHEQYF. The CDR3 coding sequence is TGTGCCAGCAGCTTAAGGCCCGGTCACGAGCAGTACTTC.

The CDR3 DNA sequence: TGTGCCAGCTCTGGGGGGTATGAAGCTTTCTTT. It codes for CASSGGYEAFF. The chain recombines TRBV7-2 with TRBJ1-1; D is perhaps TRBD1 (5 bases). The CDR3 length is 11 residues. Trimming removed 8 bases at V and 7 bases at J, with 11 bases between. The germline V gene has CDR1 SGHTA and CDR2 FQGNSA.

This clone came up once. The chain carries TRBV4-3 and TRBJ2-1; D is unclear. Between the trimmed V and J ends, which lost 0 bases and 0 bases, there was a span of 6 bases. This CDR3 has 15 residues. In germline, CDR1 is LGHNA, CDR2 YSLEER. The DNA of the CDR3 is TGCGCCAGCAGCCAAGACTTAAGCTCCTACAATGAGCAGTTCTTC. Its protein is CASSQDLSSYNEQFF.

V usage is TRBV5-6 and J usage is TRBJ1-2; TRBD1 might be the D (6 bases). Between the trimmed V and J ends, which lost 4 bases and 1 base, there was a span of 14 bases. The germline V gene encodes CDR1 SGHDT and CDR2 YYEEEE. This CDR3 has 15 residues. The CDR3 nucleotides are TGTGCCAGCAGCCCCCCGGGGGGCTATAACTATGGCTACACCTTC. Protein product: CASSPPGGYNYGYTF.

The chain carries TRBV3-1 (or the pseudogene TRBV3-2) and TRBJ2-5, with TRBD1 matching 8 bases. The germline V gene encodes CDR1 LGHDT and CDR2 YNNKEL (reference sequence). J lost 5 bases, V lost 0 bases, and 5 bases had no gene match. This CDR3 spans 15 amino acids. This CDR3 is CASSQDPGGLETQYF. As DNA, the CDR3 is TGTGCCAGCAGCCAAGACCCAGGGGGCTTGGAGACCCAGTACTTC.

The genes are TRBV2 and TRBJ1-3, with 7 positions matching TRBD1. The junction had 5 bases not matched to a gene; V was cut back by 6 bases and J by 0 bases. The CDR3 is 15 amino acids. Germline V gene lookup returns CDR1 SNHLY and CDR2 FYNNEI. The CDR3 spells CASRIQGGSGNTIYF. The CDR3 DNA follows: TGTGCCAGCAGAATTCAGGGGGGCTCTGGAAACACCATATATTTT.

This chain links TRBV7-8 with TRBJ2-7, with 9 nucleotides matching TRBD2. CDR1 and CDR2 (germline): SGHVS, FQNEAQ. The CDR3 is made up of 15 amino acids. Trimming at V came to 5 bases and at J to 4 bases, leaving 9 bases not matched to a gene. The CDR3 spells CASSASGVGYYEQYF. The CDR3 coding sequence is TGTGCCAGCAGCGCTAGCGGGGTGGGCTATTACGAGCAGTACTTC.

The chain links TRBV9 to TRBJ1-3; possible D gene TRBD1, 5 bases. V was shortened by 0 bases and J by 5 bases, with 12 bases between the two germline ends. From germline, CDR1 is SGDLS and CDR2 YYNGEE. The CDR3 consists of 15 residues. The CDR3: CASSVAGGARNTIYF. The CDR3 DNA reads TGTGCCAGCAGCGTAGCGGGGGGAGCCCGAAACACCATATATTTT.

V gene TRBV14 combines with J gene TRBJ2-2; D is unclear. Germline V gene lookup returns CDR1 SGHDN and CDR2 FVKESK. Trimming cost V 2 bases and J 0 bases, with 10 bases left between them. The CDR3 loop spans 16 amino acids. The CDR3 nucleotides are TGTGCCAGCAGCCAATTTTATAGCCCGAACACCGGGGAGCTGTTTTTT. This gives the protein CASSQFYSPNTGELFF. Full variable domain (rest looked up from reference TRBV14 and TRBJ2-2): EAGVTQFPSHSVIEKGQTVTLRCDPISGHDNLYWYRRVMGKEIKFLLHFVKESKQDESGMPNNRFLAERTGGTYSTLKVQPAELEDSGVYFCASSQFYSPNTGELFFGEGSRLTVL.

V and J are TRBV4-1 and TRBJ2-7; D not resolved. V was shortened by 0 bases and J by 7 bases, with 10 bases between the two germline ends. This CDR3 region has 13 residues. The germline gives CDR1 MGHRA, CDR2 YSYEKL. This CDR3 reads CASSQEGRLEQYF. The CDR3 nucleotides read TGCGCCAGCAGCCAAGAGGGCCGCTTGGAGCAGTACTTC.

The chain employs TRBV18 and TRBJ2-5; D unclear. Germline CDR1 reads KGHSH; CDR2 reads LQKENI. The CDR3 sequence is 11 residues long. V was clipped by 3 bases and J by 5 bases, with 4 bases between them. CDR3 coding DNA: TGTGCCAGCTCACCTGACGAGACCCAGTACTTC. Residues: CASSPDETQYF.

CDR3 nucleotide sequence: TGCACCAACATGACTAGCGGGGGGGCCGAGCAGTACTTC. Protein sequence: CTNMTSGGAEQYF. The rearrangement uses TRBV1 and TRBJ2-7; the table's D gene call, TRBD2, was not cross checked with the DNA. TRBV1 is flagged as a pseudogene. This CDR3 contains 13 residues.

The chain joins TRBV4-1 to TRBJ2-1; 7 bases match TRBD2. CDR1 and CDR2 from the germline V gene are MGHRA and YSYEKL. Unmatched junction bases numbered 6, after V lost 1 base and J lost 0 bases. The CDR3 runs 17 residues. The CDR3 coding sequence is TGCGCCAGCAGCCAAGTCCTAGCGGTTATCTCCTACAATGAGCAGTTCTTC. Protein product: CASSQVLAVISYNEQFF.

V and J are TRBV3-1 (or the pseudogene TRBV3-2) and TRBJ1-4; D gene ambiguous. Germline loops: CDR1 LGHDT, CDR2 YNNKEL (reference sequence). The CDR3 runs 13 residues. Between the trimmed V and J ends, which lost 1 base and 6 bases, there was a span of 6 bases. CDR3 region: CASSQGVDEKLFF. The CDR3 nucleotides are TGTGCCAGCAGCCAAGGGGTTGATGAAAAACTGTTTTTT.

CDR3 loop: CAWTVPNTEAFF. DNA of the CDR3: TGTGCCTGGACAGTACCGAACACTGAAGCTTTCTTT. The chain employs TRBV30 and TRBJ1-1; D ambiguous. This CDR3 region has 12 residues. Trimming took 4 bases from V and 1 from J, leaving 7 bases between them. From germline, CDR1 is GTSNPN and CDR2 SVGIG (reference sequence).

The J gene is TRBJ1-5, the V gene TRBV6-5; TRBD1 might be the D (5 bases). Trimming took 0 bases from V and 4 from J, leaving 7 bases between them. This CDR3 is 14 amino acids long. CDR1 is MNHEY, CDR2 SVGAGI, per germline. The CDR3 loop is CASSYSQGNQPQHF. The CDR3 nucleotides read TGTGCCAGCAGTTACTCCCAGGGTAATCAGCCCCAGCATTTT.

The rearrangement joins TRBV11-2 to TRBJ2-1; TRBD2 agrees at 12 bases. V dropped 5 bases and J dropped 3; count of bases not matched to a gene: 5. Germline CDR1 reads SGHAT; CDR2 reads FQNNGV. This CDR3 contains 16 residues. The CDR3 reads CASSPGLAGFYNEQFF. The CDR3 DNA follows: TGTGCCAGCAGCCCCGGACTAGCGGGATTCTACAATGAGCAGTTCTTC.

V is TRBV3-1 (or the pseudogene TRBV3-2) and J is TRBJ2-7; D might be TRBD2 (6 bases). The CDR3 runs to 15 residues. Germline values: CDR1 LGHDT, CDR2 YNNKEL (reference sequence). V was cut by 0 bases and J by 8 bases, with 17 bases left in between. The CDR3 coding sequence is TGTGCCAGCAGCCAAGATCCCGGGGGAAGCTATAAGCAGTACTTC. It is translated as CASSQDPGGSYKQYF.

This clone was counted a single time. V usage is TRBV9 and J usage is TRBJ2-2; 8 positions agree with TRBD1. Losses at the gene ends were 4 bases for V and 5 bases for J; bases not matched to a gene: 10. In germline, CDR1 is SGDLS, CDR2 YYNGEE. The CDR3 runs to 16 residues. Here the CDR3 reads CASSPGPGGRTGELFF. The CDR3 DNA follows: TGTGCCAGCAGCCCCGGCCCAGGGGGCAGGACCGGGGAGCTGTTTTTT.

This clone was seen just once. The chain has TRBV9 and TRBJ2-1; TRBD2 matches at 13 bases. CDR3 size: 15 residues. J lost 6 bases, V lost 0 bases, and 0 bases had no gene match. Germline lookup yields CDR1 SGDLS and CDR2 YYNGEE. The chain's CDR3 is CASSVGLAGGNEQFF. The CDR3 region has the DNA TGTGCCAGCAGCGTAGGACTAGCGGGGGGCAATGAGCAGTTCTTC.

This clone appeared a single time. In DNA form, the CDR3 reads TGTGCCAGCAGCCCCAGCGGGAGCTCCTACAATGAGCAGTTCTTC. The encoded protein is CASSPSGSSYNEQFF. This rearrangement joins TRBV9 to TRBJ2-1; 8 bases align to TRBD2. The CDR3 is 15 amino acids. V gave up 4 bases and J gave up 0 bases; unmatched junction bases: 3. From germline, CDR1 is SGDLS and CDR2 YYNGEE.

Details on this clone: The same CDR3 also results from other DNA sequences found in this sample. The rearrangement uses TRBV12-3 or TRBV12-4 and TRBJ2-7; D not certain. The CDR3 is 12 residues long. Trimming cost V 1 base and J 4 bases, with 5 bases left between them. The CDR3 bases are TGTGCCAGCAGTTTAGGGATTTACGAGCAGTACTTC. Protein: CASSLGIYEQYF.

V usage is TRBV11-3 and J usage is TRBJ1-1, with a weak D call TRBD1 (5 bases). There are 13 residues in the CDR3. Germline CDR1 reads SGHNT; CDR2 reads YENEEA. V was trimmed by 1 base and J by 10 bases, leaving 13 bases between them. The CDR3: CASSLGASGGAFF. The DNA for the CDR3 is TGTGCCAGCAGCTTAGGGGCCTCTGGGGGAGCTTTCTTT.

J is TRBJ1-1 and V is TRBV9; no firm D call. CDR1 SGDLS and CDR2 YYNGEE come from the germline V gene. This CDR3 is built from 15 residues. The ends were cut back, 0 bases at V and 3 bases at J, with 12 bases in the middle. CDR3 nucleotides: TGTGCCAGCAGCGTAGTACCGTCGGGAGACACTGAAGCTTTCTTT. Amino acids: CASSVVPSGDTEAFF.

V and J are TRBV7-9 and TRBJ1-2; D is possibly TRBD1 (5 bases). V lost 1 base to trimming and J lost 9 bases, with 12 bases between them. Germline CDR1 is SEHNR and CDR2 is FQNEAQ (reference sequence). CDR3 length: 13 amino acids. CDR3 DNA: TGTGCCAGCAGCTTAGGACAGCCAAGCAGCTACACCTTC. This gives the protein CASSLGQPSSYTF.

This chain links TRBV7-6 with TRBJ2-1; possible D gene TRBD2, 6 bases. Per the germline V gene, CDR1 is SGHVS and CDR2 is FNYEAQ. CDR3 size: 15 residues. V lost 5 bases to trimming and J lost 2 bases, with 13 bases between them. The chain's CDR3 is CASSKPTGAYNEQFF. The CDR3 DNA sequence: TGTGCCAGCAGCAAGCCTACGGGGGCCTACAATGAGCAGTTCTTC.

The rearrangement links TRBV7-3 to TRBJ2-3, with 14 bases lining up with TRBD2. Germline assignment: CDR1 SGHTA and CDR2 FQGTGA. The CDR3 has 13 amino acids. Unmatched junction bases numbered 5, after V lost 5 bases and J lost 13 bases. CDR3 nucleotides: TGTGCCAGCAGCCGGACTAGCGGGGGGATTGAGTATTTT. It translates to CASSRTSGGIEYF.